Listed below are T cell receptor beta chains from one sample, sequenced in a study of Graves' ophthalmopathy and Graves' hyperthyroidism. TCRdb passed the multiplex PCR reads through MiXCR, listing each CDR3 protein once. The sample carries approximately 460,000 distinct CDR3 sequences, 14% recorded once. The sequencing input was blood. The source of these receptors is a woman aged 25 to 39 with Graves' ophthalmopathy. The CDR3 runs from the conserved cysteine through the conserved F or W. The D gene is left open where the match is weak. Only some rows state a clone size, as once, few, many or a class for expanded clones.

abundance | j_gene | d_gene | v_gene | CDR3aa | CDR3nt
few | TRBJ1-1 | . | TRBV3-1 | CASSQGHLKLYIEAFF | TGTGCCAGCAGCCAGGGTCACCTTAAACTCTACATTGAAGCTTTCTTT
many | TRBJ2-2 | . | TRBV20-1 | CSARDAGHSNTGELFF | TGCAGTGCTAGAGACGCGGGACATTCGAACACCGGGGAGCTGTTTTTT
. | TRBJ1-1 | . | TRBV6-1 | CASNTYLGGATEAFF | TGTGCCAGCAATACCTATTTGGGGGGGGCCACTGAAGCTTTCTTT
many | TRBJ1-1 | . | TRBV6-1 | CASSVEGAGRTEAFF | TGTGCCAGCAGTGTGGAGGGCGCCGGGAGGACTGAAGCTTTCTTT
. | TRBJ2-2 | TRBD1 | TRBV7-8 | CASSPKSPGQTNTGELFF | TGTGCCAGCAGCCCCAAAAGCCCGGGACAGACGAACACCGGGGAGCTGTTTTTT
. | TRBJ1-5 | . | TRBV2 | CASSVYPQGPQHF | TGTGCCAGCAGTGTCTACCCGCAGGGGCCCCAGCATTTT
. | TRBJ1-5 | . | TRBV28 | CASSLPGEGFQPQHF | TGTGCCAGCAGTCTCCCGGGTGAGGGGTTTCAGCCCCAGCATTTT
. | TRBJ1-2 | . | TRBV6-5 | CASRTGRYYGYTF | TGTGCCAGCAGGACGGGGCGCTACTATGGCTACACCTTC
many | TRBJ2-7 | . | TRBV12-3/TRBV12-4 | CASSERQNYEQYF | TGTGCCAGCAGTGAGCGTCAGAACTACGAGCAGTACTTC
many | TRBJ2-7 | . | TRBV12-3/TRBV12-4 | CASSFAYYEQYF | TGTGCCAGCAGTTTTGCCTACTACGAGCAGTACTTC
few | TRBJ2-7 | TRBD1 | TRBV5-1 | CASSLGRTGVGEQYF | TGCGCCAGCAGCTTGGGCAGAACAGGGGTTGGCGAGCAGTACTTC
. | TRBJ1-2 | . | TRBV30 | CAWTRTGNYGYTF | TGTGCCTGGACCCGTACGGGGAACTATGGCTACACCTTC
many | TRBJ2-2 | . | TRBV12-3/TRBV12-4 | CASSFRPSHTGELFF | TGTGCCAGCAGTTTCAGGCCTAGCCACACCGGGGAGCTGTTTTTT
many | TRBJ1-6 | . | TRBV6-1 | CASCPGPPFRPLHF | TGTGCCAGCTGCCCGGGACCGCCGTTTAGACCCCTCCACTTT
many | TRBJ2-7 | TRBD1 | TRBV28 | CASSSGQGQEQYF | TGTGCCAGCAGTTCTGGACAGGGTCAAGAGCAGTACTTC
. | TRBJ1-5 | . | TRBV5-1 | CASSLWVQGDQPQHF | TGCGCCAGCAGCTTGTGGGTACAGGGTGATCAGCCCCAGCATTTT
many | TRBJ1-1 | TRBD1 | TRBV11-2 | CASSLDRVVTEAFF | TGTGCCAGCAGCTTGGACAGGGTTGTAACTGAAGCTTTCTTT
. | TRBJ2-5 | . | TRBV19 | CASSIDRGSVETQYF | TGTGCCAGTAGTATAGATCGAGGGTCGGTGGAGACCCAGTACTTC
. | TRBJ1-2 | . | TRBV4-2 | CASSQGTTGPTTTNYGYTF | TGTGCCAGCAGCCAAGGTACCACAGGGCCCACTACTACCAACTATGGCTACACCTTC
many | TRBJ2-7 | . | TRBV6-1 | CASKELEAKSSYEQYF | TGTGCCAGCAAAGAGCTAGAAGCGAAGAGCTCCTACGAGCAGTACTTC
many | TRBJ2-7 | TRBD1 | TRBV11-1 | CASSLLEGQARGEQYF | TGTGCCAGCAGCCTACTGGAGGGACAGGCGCGCGGCGAGCAGTACTTC
many | TRBJ1-1 | TRBD1 | TRBV19 | CASKGTGAQNTEAFF | TGTGCCAGTAAGGGGACAGGGGCTCAGAACACTGAAGCTTTCTTT
many | TRBJ2-4 | TRBD1 | TRBV5-1 | CASSPDRAIAKNIQYF | TGCGCCAGCAGCCCGGACAGGGCGATAGCCAAAAACATTCAGTACTTC
many | TRBJ1-1 | . | TRBV6-1 | CASRERTNTEAFF | TGTGCCAGCAGGGAACGGACGAACACTGAAGCTTTCTTT
many | TRBJ2-5 | TRBD2 | TRBV11-2 | CASSFPPLAGAIRETQYF | TGTGCCAGCAGCTTCCCGCCTCTAGCGGGGGCTATAAGGGAGACCCAGTACTTC
. | TRBJ2-7 | TRBD1 | TRBV5-1 | CASSFSTGGEQYF | TGCGCCAGCAGCTTCTCAACAGGGGGCGAGCAGTACTTC
many | TRBJ2-5 | . | TRBV6-5 | CASRPGTSQETQYF | TGTGCCAGCAGACCGGGGACGTCTCAAGAGACCCAGTACTTC
. | TRBJ2-5 | TRBD1 | TRBV12-3/TRBV12-4 | CASSRQGAGVETQYF | TGTGCCAGCAGTCGACAGGGGGCCGGGGTGGAGACCCAGTACTTC
many | TRBJ1-2 | TRBD1 | TRBV4-1 | CASSQVEGTAILSYGYTF | TGCGCCAGCAGCCAAGTAGAAGGGACAGCCATCCTCAGCTATGGCTACACCTTC
many | TRBJ1-5 | . | TRBV28 | CASSGLDQPQHF | TGTGCCAGCAGTGGACTGGATCAGCCCCAGCATTTT
many | TRBJ2-2 | . | TRBV20-1 | CSARDREEANTGELFF | TGCAGTGCTAGAGATCGCGAGGAAGCGAACACCGGGGAGCTGTTTTTT
many | TRBJ1-2 | . | TRBV6-5 | CASSYSNRAFGYGYTF | TGTGCCAGCAGTTACTCAAACAGGGCTTTCGGCTATGGCTACACCTTC
many | TRBJ1-1 | . | TRBV6-1 | CASGRLGQNTEAFF | TGTGCCAGCGGTCGTTTGGGTCAGAACACTGAAGCTTTCTTT
many | TRBJ2-7 | . | TRBV30 | CAWGLAVSYEQYF | TGTGCCTGGGGGTTAGCGGTTTCCTACGAGCAGTACTTC
few | TRBJ2-7 | TRBD2 | TRBV10-2 | CASRPTSGGVYEQYF | TGCGCCAGCCGCCCGACTAGCGGGGGTGTGTACGAGCAGTACTTC
many | TRBJ1-5 | . | TRBV6-1 | CASSELGGKGQPQHF | TGTGCCAGCAGTGAATTAGGAGGAAAAGGTCAGCCCCAGCATTTT
. | TRBJ2-7 | TRBD2 | TRBV11-2 | CASTDPLAGFYEQYF | TGTGCCAGCACAGATCCTCTAGCGGGGTTCTACGAGCAGTACTTC
many | TRBJ1-3 | TRBD1 | TRBV6-8 | CASSSWDRVSGNTIYF | TGTGCCAGCAGCTCGTGGGACAGGGTCTCTGGAAACACCATATATTTT
few | TRBJ2-7 | TRBD2 | TRBV15 | CATSRDSGRGYEQYF | TGTGCCACCAGCAGAGATTCCGGGAGGGGGTACGAGCAGTACTTC
many | TRBJ2-7 | TRBD2 | TRBV5-1 | CASSPGGVHEQYF | TGCGCCAGCAGCCCCGGGGGGGTCCACGAGCAGTACTTC
many | TRBJ1-5 | . | TRBV19 | CASNERSYSNQPQHF | TGTGCCAGTAATGAACGGTCTTATAGCAATCAGCCCCAGCATTTT
many | TRBJ1-1 | . | TRBV29-1 | CSGSLVTEAFF | TGCAGCGGCTCTCTCGTGACTGAAGCTTTCTTT
many | TRBJ2-7 | . | TRBV20-1 | CSAGQRAYEQYF | TGCAGTGCCGGACAGAGGGCCTACGAGCAGTACTTC
many | TRBJ1-1 | . | TRBV19 | CASNWGNTEAFF | TGTGCCAGTAATTGGGGGAACACTGAAGCTTTCTTT
many | TRBJ2-5 | TRBD1 | TRBV6-1 | CASRLDRGQETQYF | TGTGCCAGCAGGCTCGACAGGGGGCAAGAGACCCAGTACTTC
many | TRBJ1-3 | . | TRBV7-8 | CASSRRIGSSGNTIYF | TGTGCCAGCAGCCGCCGGATTGGCAGCTCTGGAAACACCATATATTTT
many | TRBJ2-2 | . | TRBV7-2 | CASSLDAGELFF | TGTGCCAGCAGCTTAGATGCCGGGGAGCTGTTTTTT
many | TRBJ2-7 | . | TRBV7-6 | CASSSGRFSDEQYF | TGTGCCAGCAGCTCGGGGAGGTTTTCCGACGAGCAGTACTTC
many | TRBJ2-4 | . | TRBV20-1 | CSATSVNIQYF | TGCAGTGCTACTAGTGTGAACATTCAGTACTTC
. | TRBJ1-2 | TRBD1 | TRBV10-2 | CASSEPYSTGGDYGYTF | TGCGCCAGCAGTGAGCCCTATTCTACAGGGGGTGACTATGGCTACACCTTC
. | TRBJ1-1 | TRBD1 | TRBV29-1 | CSTTLTGLTEAFF | TGCAGCACAACCCTGACAGGGCTAACTGAAGCTTTCTTT